These 20 T cell receptor beta chains were sequenced from one sample in a study of spatial heterogeneity in lung cancer. The time point is: sample taken at primary tumor resection. Whole RNA, isolated from tumor, nontumor lung or frozen PBMC, was sequenced without prior sorting. One entry per CDR3 protein, called by TCRdb with MiXCR from the 5' RACE reads. Among 28,000 or so distinct CDR3 sequences listed, around 13% were seen once. This sample comprised PBMCs, obtained at surgery. The origin of the receptors is a female donor with early-stage non-small cell lung cancer.

This clonotype was recorded many times. This chain joins TRBV7-3 and TRBJ2-5; maybe TRBD2 (5 bases). The CDR3 is 13 amino acids. Trimming pared 4 bases from V and 4 bases from J, leaving 10 bases between. Looked up from germline, CDR1 is SGHTA and CDR2 is FQGTGA. The CDR3 DNA reads as TGTGCCAGCAGCTACCGGGATGGAGAGACCCAGTACTTC. Protein sequence: CASSYRDGETQYF.

This clonotype was counted ten times or more. This chain connects TRBV5-1 to TRBJ2-5, with D unclear. Germline CDR1 reads SGHRS; CDR2 reads YFSETQ. Deletions cut 2 bases from V and 4 bases from J, with 9 bases between. The length of the CDR3 is 13 residues. The CDR3 sequence is CASSFIAGETQYF. In DNA, the CDR3 is TGCGCCAGCAGCTTTATCGCAGGAGAGACCCAGTACTTC.

V is TRBV11-1 and J is TRBJ2-7; TRBD1 or TRBD2 may be the D gene (5 bases each). Germline lookup yields CDR1 SGHAT and CDR2 FQDESV (reference sequence). V dropped 0 bases and J dropped 6 bases, with 12 bases sitting between them. The CDR3 contains 14 residues. The CDR3 DNA is TGTGCCAGCAGCTTAGCCAGGGAAGGGACCGAGCAGTACTTC. This encodes CASSLAREGTEQYF.

This clonotype was observed many times. CDR3 amino acids: CASSQDSASDEQFF. DNA of the CDR3: TGCGCCAGCAGCCAAGATTCAGCGTCAGATGAGCAGTTCTTC. The chain has TRBV4-3 and TRBJ2-1; D is unclear. CDR1 LGHNA and CDR2 YSLEER come from the germline V gene. V dropped 0 bases and J dropped 8 bases, with 11 bases sitting between them. The CDR3 loop spans 14 amino acids.

This clonotype was detected ten times or more. The rearrangement uses TRBV9 and TRBJ1-4; D perhaps matches TRBD1 (5 bases). The CDR3 sequence is 14 residues long. Looked up from germline, CDR1 is SGDLS and CDR2 is YYNGEE. V was trimmed by 0 bases and J by 10 bases, leaving 13 bases between them. CDR3 sequence: CASSVERDPRKLFF. The CDR3 bases are TGTGCCAGCAGCGTAGAACGGGACCCGAGAAAACTGTTTTTT.

This clonotype appeared many times. J is TRBJ2-2 and V is TRBV25-1; 8 bases align to TRBD2. This CDR3 region has 14 residues. Germline trimming cut 9 bases from V and 4 bases from J; bases unmatched to any gene: 7. In germline, CDR1 is MGHDK, CDR2 SYGVNS. This CDR3 is CASKDSGITGELFF. DNA of the CDR3: TGTGCCAGTAAGGATAGCGGGATCACCGGGGAGCTGTTTTTT.

This clonotype has ten or more counts. V is TRBV20-1 and J is TRBJ2-3; D unclear. Germline lookup yields CDR1 DFQATT and CDR2 SNEGSKA (reference sequence). Trimming cost V 1 base and J 2 bases, with 10 bases left between them. The CDR3 runs to 14 residues. Here the CDR3 DNA reads TGCAGTGCTAGAGGTACCGCCAACACAGATACGCAGTATTTT. Translation: CSARGTANTDTQYF.

This clonotype has a handful of counts. The gene calls are TRBV4-3 and TRBJ1-1, with 7 bases aligning to TRBD1. Germline V gives CDR1 LGHNA, CDR2 YSLEER. The CDR3 sequence is 13 residues long. V was pared by 3 bases and J by 7 bases, with 5 bases of the junction left unmatched. The CDR3 DNA reads as TGCGCCAGCAGCCAGGAAAGACAGGGTGAAGCTTTCTTT. Encoded protein: CASSQERQGEAFF.

This clonotype was recorded at least ten times. The J gene is TRBJ2-1, the V gene TRBV20-1; TRBD2 matches at 8 bases. Germline V CDR1 and CDR2: DFQATT, SNEGSKA (reference sequence). The CDR3 consists of 19 residues. Trimming took 3 bases from V and 0 from J; bases not matched to a gene: 16. DNA for the CDR3: TGCAGTGCTAGCCCCGGGGGGGCTAGCGGGTTCTCCTCCTACAATGAGCAGTTCTTC. Translating it yields CSASPGGASGFSSYNEQFF.

This clonotype was found many times. The chain recombines TRBV7-2 with TRBJ2-7; 7 nucleotides agree with TRBD2. Unmatched junction bases numbered 6, after V lost 5 bases and J lost 2 bases. CDR1 and CDR2 from the germline V gene are SGHTA and FQGNSA. The CDR3 consists of 14 residues. In DNA, the CDR3 is TGTGCCAGCAGCCCCGGGACTATACCCTACGAGCAGTACTTC. Translated: CASSPGTIPYEQYF. The full variable domain, its missing parts supplied by reference TRBV7-2 and TRBJ2-7, is GAGVSQSPSNKVTEKGKDVELRCDPISGHTALYWYRQSLGQGLEFLIYFQGNSAPDKSGLPSDRFSAERTGGSVSTLTIQRTQQEDSAVYLCASSPGTIPYEQYFGPGTRLTVT.

The chain couples TRBV20-1 to TRBJ2-6; no clear D. V was shortened by 3 bases and J by 0 bases, with 9 bases between the two germline ends. Germline CDR1 DFQATT, CDR2 SNEGSKA (reference sequence). The CDR3 is 15 amino acids. CDR3 residues: CSARVGDSGANVLTF. CDR3 nucleotide sequence: TGCAGTGCTAGGGTAGGAGACTCTGGGGCCAACGTCCTGACTTTC.

This clonotype appeared many times. The gene calls are TRBV28 and TRBJ2-3; TRBD2 agrees at 7 bases. Germline V gene sequence: CDR1 MDHEN, CDR2 SYDVKM. J lost 0 bases, V lost 2 bases, and 5 bases had no gene match. CDR3 length: 16 amino acids. For the CDR3, the DNA is TGTGCCAGCAGTTTAAGCGGGGTAGCTAGCACAGATACGCAGTATTTT. It encodes CASSLSGVASTDTQYF.

By share of the sample, this clonotype is medium-sized (0.01 to 0.1%). CDR3 DNA sequence: TGTGCCACCAGTGATCCCACAGTACGCCAGGCCCCGGATAGCAATCAGCCCCAGCATTTT. Translated, it gives CATSDPTVRQAPDSNQPQHF. V is TRBV24-1 and J is TRBJ1-5; D remains ambiguous. The CDR3 is 20 amino acids. Germline V lookup: CDR1 KGHDR, CDR2 SFDVKD. V was cut by 3 bases and J by 0 bases, with 23 bases left in between.

The rearrangement uses TRBV7-2 and TRBJ1-6; D gene ambiguous. Germline V gives CDR1 SGHTA, CDR2 FQGNSA. Trimming stripped 1 base from V and 10 bases from J, with 11 bases between. CDR3 length: 14 residues. The CDR3 DNA is TGTGCCAGCAGCTTAGGAGAGACTTTCTCACCCCTCCACTTT. Protein: CASSLGETFSPLHF. The whole variable domain, filled in from reference TRBV7-2 and TRBJ1-6, reads GAGVSQSPSNKVTEKGKDVELRCDPISGHTALYWYRQSLGQGLEFLIYFQGNSAPDKSGLPSDRFSAERTGGSVSTLTIQRTQQEDSAVYLCASSLGETFSPLHFGNGTRLTVT.

This clonotype was seen at least ten times. The rearrangement joins TRBV24-1 to TRBJ2-1; 9 nucleotides match TRBD1. This CDR3 is built from 14 residues. In germline, CDR1 is KGHDR, CDR2 SFDVKD. Trimming cost V 10 bases and J 6 bases; bases outside gene matches: 9. CDR3 DNA: TGTGCCACTTCCCGGGACAGGGCCTCCAATGAGCAGTTCTTC. Its protein product is CATSRDRASNEQFF.

In this sample, this clonotype turned up many times. The V gene is TRBV7-6, the J gene TRBJ1-5; D not resolved. V was pared by 5 bases and J by 7 bases, with 12 bases between. This CDR3 comprises 13 residues. Germline-derived CDR1 and CDR2 are SGHVS and FNYEAQ. The CDR3 reads CASSELVSQPQHF. CDR3 coding DNA: TGTGCCAGCAGCGAACTCGTATCCCAGCCCCAGCATTTT.

This clonotype came up many times. This chain joins TRBV2 and TRBJ1-5; TRBD1 aligns across 7 bases. With 2 bases clipped from V and 5 bases from J, the junction kept 6 bases outside the gene matches. This CDR3 comprises 15 residues. CDR1 and CDR2 from the germline V gene are SNHLY and FYNNEI. CDR3 nucleotides: TGTGCCAGCAGTGAATCCCGGGACAGTCATCAGCCCCAGCATTTT. Its translation: CASSESRDSHQPQHF.

This clonotype came up many times. The rearrangement joins TRBV20-1 to TRBJ2-4; TRBD2 matches 7 bases. V shed 6 bases, J shed 5 bases, and the junction held 19 bases outside the gene matches. Germline V lookup: CDR1 DFQATT, CDR2 SNEGSKA (reference sequence). This CDR3 has 17 amino acids. CDR3 sequence reads: CSARGLLGGSEENIQYF. CDR3 nucleotide sequence: TGCAGTGCCCGAGGGCTCTTGGGGGGGAGTGAGGAAAACATTCAGTACTTC.

This clonotype has a count of ten or more. V gene TRBV7-2 combines with J gene TRBJ1-5; D may be TRBD1 (5 bases). This CDR3 contains 15 residues. CDR1 is SGHTA and CDR2 is FQGNSA in the germline V gene. The germline V and J ends were trimmed by 2 bases and 1 base, with 9 bases remaining between them. CDR3 protein: CASSLSWGSNQPQHF. CDR3 sequence (DNA): TGTGCCAGCAGCTTAAGTTGGGGGAGCAATCAGCCCCAGCATTTT.

This clonotype has at least ten counts. The chain has TRBV29-1 and TRBJ2-5; D may be TRBD1 or TRBD2 (5 bases each). This CDR3 contains 13 residues. V was pared by 6 bases and J by 3 bases, with 14 bases between. Germline V lookup: CDR1 SQVTM, CDR2 ANQGSEA. The CDR3 region has the DNA TGCAGCGTGGCCCCGGGGACGAAAGAGACCCAGTACTTC. It codes for CSVAPGTKETQYF.